This T cell receptor (beta chain) comes out of a study of T cell responses to AZD1222 COVID-19 vaccine. Using immunoSEQ multiplex PCR, the repertoire was profiled, and TCRdb retains in-frame clones only, with some absent. Here the sample spans around 120,000 clones, 80% to 90% being singletons. V shed 3 bases and J shed 9 bases, with 3 bases lying between them. In germline, CDR1 is WSHSY, CDR2 SAAADI. This CDR3 region has 10 residues. The input for sequencing was peripheral blood, taken on day 0 of MenACWY control vaccination. The rearrangement uses TRBV10-2 and TRBJ2-1; D not resolved. The source is an adult in good health. The CDR3 DNA reads as TGCGCCAGCAGTGACTTTGAGCAGTTCTTC. Protein product: CASSDFEQFF.